This T cell receptor (beta chain) derives from a study of CD8 T cells in ankylosing spondylitis. TCRdb itself ran the 5' RACE reads through MiXCR, one entry per CDR3 protein. The sample includes roughly 69,000 distinct CDR3 sequences, about 5.7% seen only once; the top ten take 2% to 2.5%. This clonotype was counted many times. The CDR3 consists of 16 residues. The germline gives CDR1 MDHEN, CDR2 SYDVKM. The V and J ends lost 5 bases and 4 bases, in that order; junction bases with no gene match: 11. This receptor was identified in a male donor with ankylosing spondylitis or in good health (not recorded which). The chain recombines TRBV28 with TRBJ2-5; 9 bases are shared with TRBD1. Sequencing used blood, either unsorted or a sorted T cell fraction (not recorded which). The CDR3 DNA reads TGTGCCAGCAGTCCCCGGACAGGGGTGATGGGAGAGACCCAGTACTTC. Its protein is CASSPRTGVMGETQYF.